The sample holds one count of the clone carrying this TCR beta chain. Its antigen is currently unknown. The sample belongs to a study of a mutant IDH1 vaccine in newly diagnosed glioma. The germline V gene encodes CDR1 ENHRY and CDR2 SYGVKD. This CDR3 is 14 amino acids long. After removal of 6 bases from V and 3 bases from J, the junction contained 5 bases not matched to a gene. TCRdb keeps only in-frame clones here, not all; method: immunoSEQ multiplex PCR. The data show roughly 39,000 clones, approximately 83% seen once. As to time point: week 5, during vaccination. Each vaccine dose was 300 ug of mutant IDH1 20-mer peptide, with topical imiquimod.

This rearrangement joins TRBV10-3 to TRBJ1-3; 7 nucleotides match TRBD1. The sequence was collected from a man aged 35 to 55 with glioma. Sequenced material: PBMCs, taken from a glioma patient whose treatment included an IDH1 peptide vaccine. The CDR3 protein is CAISEGTVGNTIYF. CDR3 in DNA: TGTGCCATCAGCGAGGGGACAGTTGGAAACACCATATATTTT.